This entry concerns a single T cell receptor beta chain. CDR3 length: 15 residues. The germline V gene has CDR1 SGHAT and CDR2 FQDESV (reference sequence). This entry belongs to a study of monozygotic twins with inflammatory bowel disease. Both the TCRalpha cDNA and the TCRbeta cDNA were taken through two nested PCRs, lasting around 15 and 9 cycles. TCRdb reprocessed the 5' RACE reads; each CDR3 protein has one entry and no DNA is given. Here the sample table reports about 440,000 distinct CDR3 sequences. The material sequenced was blood. This sequence originates from a human donor with ulcerative colitis or Crohn's disease, or a healthy co-twin of an affected twin (not recorded which). This rearrangement joins TRBV11-1 to TRBJ2-3; the D call of TRBD1 rests on TCRdb alone, since no DNA is present to check it. This chain's CDR3 is CASSFDRGGTDTQYF.